This passage covers 30 T cell receptor beta chains from one sample sequenced in a study of T-cell memory formation after mild COVID-19. TCRdb analysed the 5' RACE reads with MiXCR anew, one entry per CDR3 protein. The data contain 530,000 or so distinct CDR3 sequences, 15% to 20% of them singletons. The sequenced sample consisted of PBMCs or a T cell subset sorted from them (not recorded which). These receptors all come from an adult woman who had mild COVID-19 (a few samples of this study predate the infection). Cell type and time point are not known.

The J gene is TRBJ2-7, the V gene TRBV6-2 or TRBV6-3; 8 bases align to TRBD1. The germline V gene has CDR1 MNHEY and CDR2 SVGEGT. V shed 4 bases and J 1 base; nucleotides not matched to a gene: 6. The CDR3 spans 15 residues. The CDR3 nucleotides are TGTGCCAGCAGTTCTCGCTGGACAGGGTCCTACGAGCAGTACTTC. This encodes CASSSRWTGSYEQYF.

The V and J genes are TRBV20-1 and TRBJ1-2; tentatively, D is TRBD1 (5 bases). Trimming cost V 3 bases and J 7 bases, with 18 bases left between them. The CDR3 spans 14 residues. Germline V gene data show CDR1 as DFQATT and CDR2 as SNEGSKA (reference sequence). CDR3 sequence (DNA): TGCAGTGCTAGGTCTTCGGGGGAAGATGGTGGCTACACCTTC. It is translated as CSARSSGEDGGYTF.

This clonotype has just one count. This rearrangement joins TRBV12-3 or TRBV12-4 to TRBJ2-2, with 11 bases lining up with TRBD2. V shed 1 base and J 1 base; nucleotides not matched to a gene: 2. This CDR3 is built from 17 residues. CDR3 bases: TGTGCCAGCAGTTTAGTCACTAGCGGGAGGAACACCGGGGAGCTGTTTTTT. It translates to CASSLVTSGRNTGELFF.

The table lists this clonotype with a few counts. The chain joins TRBV6-5 to TRBJ2-5, with no clear D. Germline-derived CDR1 and CDR2 are MNHEY and SVGAGI. Between the trimmed V and J ends, which lost 0 bases and 4 bases, there was a span of 9 bases. This CDR3 has 14 residues. CDR3 region: CASSYSATLETQYF. Here the CDR3 DNA reads TGTGCCAGCAGTTACTCAGCGACCTTAGAGACCCAGTACTTC.

This chain uses TRBV5-5 with TRBJ2-3, with a weak D call TRBD2 (6 bases). The CDR3 has 17 amino acids. The ends were cut back, 1 base at V and 2 bases at J, with 17 bases in the middle. In germline, CDR1 is SGHKS, CDR2 YYEKEE (reference sequence). The DNA of the CDR3 is TGTGCCAGCAGCTTGTGGGGTGGGGACTCTATCACAGATACGCAGTATTTT. Encoded protein: CASSLWGGDSITDTQYF.

This clonotype showed up just a few times. The chain is built from TRBV5-1 and TRBJ2-3; TRBD1 is a possible D gene (6 bases). This CDR3 has 15 amino acids. CDR1 is SGHRS and CDR2 is YFSETQ in the germline V gene. Deletions cut 0 bases from V and 5 bases from J, with 13 bases between. In nucleotides, the CDR3 is TGCGCCAGCAGCTTGGAGCTCAGGGGTGGAGATACGCAGTATTTT. Residues: CASSLELRGGDTQYF.

The chain has TRBV6-5 and TRBJ1-5, with D possibly matching TRBD1 (5 bases). Between the trimmed V and J ends, which lost 8 bases and 0 bases, there was a span of 20 bases. Germline V gene sequence: CDR1 MNHEY, CDR2 SVGAGI. The CDR3 has 17 residues. The CDR3 bases are TGTGCCAGCCTACCACTGTCCGGGACCCGTAGCAATCAGCCCCAGCATTTT. Translation: CASLPLSGTRSNQPQHF.

This clonotype was seen a few times. For the CDR3, the DNA is TGTGCCAGCAGCCTATCGAGGGGGCAAGGGAGGATGAACACTGAAGCTTTCTTT. It encodes CASSLSRGQGRMNTEAFF. The chain has TRBV12-3 or TRBV12-4 and TRBJ1-1; 7 nucleotides match TRBD1. Trimming at V came to 6 bases and at J to 0 bases, leaving 16 bases not matched to a gene. There are 18 residues in the CDR3.

This clonotype was seen repeatedly, ten times or more. CDR3 residues: CASSYSRLGVDTEAFF. The CDR3 DNA sequence: TGTGCCAGCAGTTACTCGCGGCTGGGTGTCGACACTGAAGCTTTCTTT. The J gene is TRBJ1-1, the V gene TRBV6-5; no definite D call. The germline gives CDR1 MNHEY, CDR2 SVGAGI. Trimming shortened V by 0 bases and J by 3 bases, and 14 bases separated the two germline ends. The CDR3 loop spans 16 amino acids.

This clonotype has at least ten counts. The rearrangement links TRBV7-8 to TRBJ2-1; TRBD2 matches 7 bases. The germline gives CDR1 SGHVS, CDR2 FQNEAQ. This CDR3 spans 13 amino acids. With 1 base clipped from V and 10 bases from J, the junction kept 4 bases outside the gene matches. The DNA of the CDR3 is TGTGCCAGCAGCTTAGGTCCTAGCGGAGAGCAGTTCTTC. It yields the protein CASSLGPSGEQFF. Using reference TRBV7-8 and TRBJ2-1 for the parts outside the CDR3, the full variable domain is GAGVSQSPRYKVAKRGQDVALRCDPISGHVSLFWYQQALGQGPEFLTYFQNEAQLDKSGLPSDRFFAERPEGSVSTLKIQRTQQEDSAVYLCASSLGPSGEQFFGPGTRLTVL.

The J gene is TRBJ2-5, the V gene TRBV5-1; D possibly corresponds to TRBD2 (5 bases). The CDR3 totals 15 residues. Germline V gene sequence: CDR1 SGHRS, CDR2 YFSETQ. With 1 base removed from V and 2 bases from J, the gap between germline ends came to 12 bases. The CDR3 DNA sequence: TGCGCCAGCAGCTTGACGGGGTCGACTCAAGAGACCCAGTACTTC. This encodes CASSLTGSTQETQYF. The variable domain in full, with the rest retrieved from reference TRBV5-1 and TRBJ2-5, is KAGVTQTPRYLIKTRGQQVTLSCSPISGHRSVSWYQQTPGQGLQFLFEYFSETQRNKGNFPGRFSGRQFSNSRSEMNVSTLELGDSALYLCASSLTGSTQETQYFGPGTRLLVL.

This clonotype occurred a few times. The V gene is TRBV24-1, the J gene TRBJ2-1, with 8 nucleotides matching TRBD2. Germline V gene data show CDR1 as KGHDR and CDR2 as SFDVKD. The CDR3 has 16 residues. V dropped 4 bases and J dropped 3; count of bases not matched to a gene: 7. The CDR3 nucleotides read TGTGCCACCAGTGACACAAGCGGGAGCAACTACAATGAGCAGTTCTTC. Protein product: CATSDTSGSNYNEQFF.

The V and J genes are TRBV9 and TRBJ2-7; the D gene is possibly TRBD2 (6 bases). The V gene's germline CDR1 is SGDLS and CDR2 YYNGEE. The CDR3 runs 13 residues. Trimming shortened V by 1 base and J by 7 bases, and 12 bases separated the two germline ends. CDR3: CASSVLATGEQYF. The CDR3 bases are TGTGCCAGCAGCGTACTAGCGACTGGTGAGCAGTACTTC.

The CDR3 protein is CASSQVIAGGPSDTQYF. The CDR3 DNA sequence: TGCGCCAGCAGCCAAGTAATAGCGGGGGGGCCTTCGGATACGCAGTATTTT. This sequence joins TRBV4-1 and TRBJ2-3; 11 bases fit TRBD2. Trimming took 1 base from V and 6 from J; bases not matched to a gene: 9. Germline V gene sequence: CDR1 MGHRA, CDR2 YSYEKL. The CDR3 loop spans 17 amino acids.

The rearrangement uses TRBV4-2 and TRBJ1-2, with 7 bases matching TRBD1. CDR1 and CDR2 (germline): LGHNA, YNFKEQ. The CDR3 is 14 residues long. Germline trimming cut 4 bases from V and 6 bases from J; bases unmatched to any gene: 8. In DNA form, the CDR3 reads TGTGCCAGCAGCCCCGCAGACAGGGAGGATGGCTACACCTTC. This codes for CASSPADREDGYTF.

The chain couples TRBV2 to TRBJ2-5; D unclear. Germline CDR1 reads SNHLY; CDR2 reads FYNNEI. V dropped 10 bases and J dropped 4 bases, with 13 bases sitting between them. The CDR3 has 12 amino acids. The CDR3 region is CAKALISETQYF. CDR3 coding DNA: TGTGCCAAAGCACTCATTTCAGAGACCCAGTACTTC.

The rearrangement joins TRBV20-1 to TRBJ2-1; TRBD2 matches at 14 bases. The CDR3 sequence is 16 residues long. With 4 bases clipped from V and 3 bases from J, the junction kept 5 bases outside the gene matches. The V gene's germline CDR1 is DFQATT and CDR2 SNEGSKA (reference sequence). CDR3: CSAMTSGGADYNEQFF. CDR3 DNA: TGCAGTGCTATGACTAGCGGGGGGGCCGACTACAATGAGCAGTTCTTC.

V usage is TRBV6-1 and J usage is TRBJ2-7; D possibly corresponds to TRBD1 (5 bases). V shed 3 bases and J shed 2 bases, with 8 bases lying between them. The CDR3 is made up of 13 amino acids. Germline CDR1 MNHNS, CDR2 SASEGT. The CDR3: CASSDRAAYEQYF. The CDR3 DNA reads TGTGCCAGCAGTGACAGGGCGGCCTACGAGCAGTACTTC.

This clonotype was counted ten times or more. The rearrangement joins TRBV12-3 or TRBV12-4 to TRBJ2-1, with D unresolved. The length of the CDR3 is 12 residues. Trimming left V 8 bases short and J 8 bases short, with 13 bases between. The CDR3 loop reads CASADAEDEQFF. For the CDR3, the DNA is TGTGCCAGCGCTGACGCTGAGGATGAGCAGTTCTTC.

This clonotype was counted a few times. The chain employs TRBV7-9 and TRBJ2-7; TRBD2 matches at 9 bases. The germline CDR1 and CDR2 sequences are SEHNR and FQNEAQ (reference sequence). The CDR3 has 15 residues. V was clipped by 5 bases and J by 4 bases; unmatched bases: 9. CDR3 protein: CASSPLGGRGYEQYF. For the CDR3, the DNA is TGTGCCAGCAGCCCGCTCGGCGGGAGGGGTTACGAGCAGTACTTC.

This clonotype was recorded a few times. The chain carries TRBV20-1 and TRBJ1-2, with TRBD1 as a possible D gene (5 bases). The V gene's germline CDR1 is DFQATT and CDR2 SNEGSKA (reference sequence). This CDR3 has 10 residues. V dropped 6 bases and J dropped 4 bases, with 6 bases sitting between them. CDR3 DNA: TGCAGTGCGACAGTCTATGGCTACACCTTC. Protein product: CSATVYGYTF.

J is TRBJ2-3 and V is TRBV7-9, with no clear D. Per germline, CDR1 SEHNR and CDR2 FQNEAQ (reference sequence). Trimming cost V 6 bases and J 2 bases, with 24 bases left between them. The CDR3 is 18 amino acids. CDR3 nucleotides: TGTGCCAGCAGTTTTTCCCCCTCTGTGGAGTGGGCCACAGATACGCAGTATTTT. Encoded protein: CASSFSPSVEWATDTQYF.

With regard to this clonotype: No DNA is shown, since the ends of the CDR3 on it are uncertain; the CDR3 is the one TCRdb lists. This chain connects TRBV7-5 to TRBJ1-5; TRBD1 was called by the table and not checked on the DNA. TRBV7-5 represents a pseudogene. A total of 21 residues make up the CDR3, ends included. The CDR3 here is CISVSEALKAYQGQIGQPQHF.

This clonotype was counted a few times. The DNA for the CDR3 is TGTGCCAGCAGTTTACGGTGGGAGGGCTTTTCACCCCTCCACTTT. It encodes CASSLRWEGFSPLHF. The chain joins TRBV12-3 or TRBV12-4 to TRBJ1-6; D remains ambiguous. V dropped 2 bases and J dropped 9 bases, with 14 bases sitting between them. The CDR3 is 15 amino acids.

The chain carries TRBV5-5 and TRBJ1-4; no clear D. Germline V CDR1 and CDR2: SGHKS, YYEKEE (reference sequence). Trimming took off 5 bases at V and 0 bases at J, with 11 bases between the two ends. This CDR3 is 15 amino acids long. The CDR3 region is CASRTSGSTNEKLFF. As DNA, the CDR3 is TGTGCCAGCAGAACCTCCGGCTCAACTAATGAAAAACTGTTTTTT.

This chain links TRBV12-3 or TRBV12-4 with TRBJ1-2; unclear D gene. V lost 7 bases, J lost 4 bases, and 16 bases lay in between. The CDR3 covers 14 residues. CDR3 sequence (DNA): TGTGCCAGCACCCCGGGATGGGGATCCTATGGCTACACCTTC. Protein: CASTPGWGSYGYTF.

Only a few counts were recorded for this clonotype. This sequence joins TRBV5-1 and TRBJ2-3; unclear D gene. Trimming removed 4 bases at V and 0 bases at J, with 12 bases between. Germline V gene sequence: CDR1 SGHRS, CDR2 YFSETQ. The CDR3 loop spans 15 amino acids. The CDR3, as DNA: TGCGCCAGCAGCACCGGACGGGCTAGCACAGATACGCAGTATTTT. It specifies CASSTGRASTDTQYF.

The chain recombines TRBV6-4 with TRBJ1-2, with D possibly being TRBD1 (5 bases). Germline CDR1 reads MRHNA; CDR2 reads SNTAGT. Trimming pared 6 bases from V and 11 bases from J, leaving 19 bases between. The CDR3 consists of 13 residues. The CDR3 spells CASSNSQGASYTF. DNA for the CDR3: TGTGCCAGCAGCAACTCCCAGGGAGCCAGTTACACCTTC.

This clonotype was observed a handful of times. This sequence joins TRBV7-2 and TRBJ2-5; no clear D gene. Germline values: CDR1 SGHTA, CDR2 FQGNSA. V lost 5 bases and J lost 6, with 19 bases in between. There are 15 residues in the CDR3. This chain's CDR3 is CASSPLADNVQTQYF. Written as DNA, the CDR3 is TGTGCCAGCAGCCCTTTGGCCGACAACGTGCAGACCCAGTACTTC.

The V gene is TRBV5-6, the J gene TRBJ2-7, with D perhaps matching TRBD2 (6 bases). V dropped 4 bases and J dropped 2 bases, with 13 bases sitting between them. CDR3 length: 14 residues. Germline CDR1 and CDR2: SGHDT and YYEEEE. The CDR3 loop is CASSPRDFPYEQYF. The CDR3, as DNA: TGTGCCAGCAGCCCTCGGGACTTCCCCTACGAGCAGTACTTC. The entire variable domain, with the rest obtained from reference TRBV5-6 and TRBJ2-7, is as follows: DAGVTQSPTHLIKTRGQQVTLRCSPKSGHDTVSWYQQALGQGPQFIFQYYEEEERQRGNFPDRFSGHQFPNYSSELNVNALLLGDSALYLCASSPRDFPYEQYFGPGTRLTVT.